A selection of T cell receptor beta chains follows, all from one sample in a study of T cells in Graves' hyperthyroidism and ophthalmopathy. TCRdb analysed the multiplex PCR reads with MiXCR anew, one entry per CDR3 protein. The table records hundreds of thousands of distinct CDR3 sequences, over 11% of them present only once. The specimen was blood. These receptors originate from a man over 45 with Graves' ophthalmopathy. CDR3s include the opening cysteine and the closing phenylalanine or tryptophan. The order of the fields is V gene, clone size, J gene, D gene, CDR3 DNA, CDR3 protein. A D gene is named only where the DNA matches it firmly. Only some rows state a clone size, as once, few, many or a class for expanded clones.

>TRBV7-9|few|TRBJ2-6|TRBD1
TGTGCCAGCACGCGCCCGGGACAGGGGATCTCTGGGGCCAACGTCCTGACTTTC
CASTRPGQGISGANVLTF
>TRBV24-1|many|TRBJ2-1|TRBD2
TGTGCCACCAGTGAGCAGCGGGACCCGAAACGTAGCTACAATGAGCAGTTCTTC
CATSEQRDPKRSYNEQFF
>TRBV7-9|NA|TRBJ2-7|TRBD2
TGTGCCAGCAGCTTATCTAGCGGAATTACCTACGAGCAGTACTTC
CASSLSSGITYEQYF
>TRBV12-3/TRBV12-4|few|TRBJ2-7|NA
TGTGCCAGCAGGGGAACGACTGCATCCTACGAGCAGTACTTC
CASRGTTASYEQYF
>TRBV12-5|few|TRBJ2-2|TRBD1
TGTGCTAGTGGTTTGGTTCTCAAACCGGACAGGGGATACACCGGGGAGCTGTTTTTT
CASGLVLKPDRGYTGELFF
>TRBV20-1|NA|TRBJ2-7|NA
TGCAGTGCTAGATCGGGCGGGGAGGTCTACGAGCAGTACTTC
CSARSGGEVYEQYF
>TRBV4-2|few|TRBJ2-7|TRBD2
TGTGCCAGCAGCCAAGTAAGCGGGAATGACTACGAGCAGTACTTC
CASSQVSGNDYEQYF
>TRBV2|many|TRBJ2-5|TRBD2
TGTGCCAGCAGTGAACTAGCGGGAGTCGAGACCCAGTACTTC
CASSELAGVETQYF
>TRBV9|many|TRBJ2-2|TRBD1
TGTGCCAGCAGCGGCCGGACAGGGGGCTACGGGGAGCTGTTTTTT
CASSGRTGGYGELFF
>TRBV20-1|NA|TRBJ2-3|NA
TGCAGTGCTAGCGCGGGACTGGCGGAAGATACGCAGTATTTT
CSASAGLAEDTQYF
>TRBV5-6|few|TRBJ2-3|NA
TGTGCCAGCAGCTTGGCGTCCGGTTCTTGGGATACGCAGTATTTT
CASSLASGSWDTQYF
>TRBV11-2|many|TRBJ2-1|TRBD2
TGTGCCAGCAGCAGAATTCTGGGACTAGCGGGAGGAGGAGCAACCTACAATGAGCAGTTCTTC
CASSRILGLAGGGATYNEQFF
>TRBV18|many|TRBJ2-1|NA
TGTGCCAGCTCATGGGGGGAGAATGAGCAGTTCTTC
CASSWGENEQFF
>TRBV12-3/TRBV12-4|many|TRBJ2-7|TRBD2
TGTGCCAGCAGTCCGGGACTAGCGATCTACGAGCAGTACTTC
CASSPGLAIYEQYF
>TRBV20-1|NA|TRBJ2-5|NA
TGCAGTGCTAGTCGCCTGCCGGGGGAGACCCAGTACTTC
CSASRLPGETQYF
>TRBV10-3|NA|TRBJ1-3|NA
TGTGCCATCAGAGAACCGGGCAGCGAAATCTCTGGAAACACCATATATTTT
CAIREPGSEISGNTIYF
>TRBV5-4|few|TRBJ2-1|NA
TGTGCCAGCAACCCCGAGGGTGGCTCCTACAATGAGCAGTTCTTC
CASNPEGGSYNEQFF
>TRBV11-1|many|TRBJ2-7|TRBD2
TGTGCCAGCAGCCCGGGACTAGCGGGAGGTTACGAGCAGTACTTC
CASSPGLAGGYEQYF
>TRBV20-1|few|TRBJ1-2|NA
TGCAGTGCTAGAGACGGGGGGAATCCATATGGCTACACCTTC
CSARDGGNPYGYTF
>TRBV7-9|NA|TRBJ2-4|NA
TGTGCCAGCAGCTTAGATCTAGCCAAAAACATTCAGTACTTC
CASSLDLAKNIQYF